This T cell receptor beta chain is drawn from a study of shared clonotypes between healthy human individuals. TCRdb's copy holds only in-frame clones and misses some; the assay was immunoSEQ multiplex PCR. The table lists 2 million to 2.5 million clones, about 92% of them singletons, with about 0.37% in the top ten. The CDR3 is 16 residues long. Germline CDR1 MDHEN, CDR2 SYDVKM. The germline V and J ends were trimmed by 7 bases and 5 bases, with 20 bases remaining between them. This TCR was sampled from a man aged 18 to 35 in good health. Some clones in this sample may be carry-over from other donors' samples. The sequenced sample consisted of naive CD4+ T cells from PBMCs. Sample subset: CD45RA+ positively selected. V and J are TRBV28 and TRBJ1-4, with D possibly TRBD1 on 5 matching bases. CDR3 nucleotide sequence: TGTGCCAGCACCCCGCGGGGGAACTACCAAAATGAAAAACTGTTTTTT. Its translation: CASTPRGNYQNEKLFF.